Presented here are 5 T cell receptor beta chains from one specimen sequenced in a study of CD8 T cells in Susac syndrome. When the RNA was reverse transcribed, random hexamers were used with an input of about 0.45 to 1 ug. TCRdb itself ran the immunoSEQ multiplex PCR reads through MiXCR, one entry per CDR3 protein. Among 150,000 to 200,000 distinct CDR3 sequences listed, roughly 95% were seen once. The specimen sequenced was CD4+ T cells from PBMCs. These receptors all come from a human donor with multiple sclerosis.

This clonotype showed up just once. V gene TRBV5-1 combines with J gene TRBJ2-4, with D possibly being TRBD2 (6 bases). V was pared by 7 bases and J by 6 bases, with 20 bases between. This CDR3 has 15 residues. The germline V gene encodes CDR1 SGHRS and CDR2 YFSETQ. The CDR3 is CASSPRGVGGNIQYF. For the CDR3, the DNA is TGCGCCAGCTCCCCCCGCGGGGTAGGTGGAAACATTCAGTACTTC.

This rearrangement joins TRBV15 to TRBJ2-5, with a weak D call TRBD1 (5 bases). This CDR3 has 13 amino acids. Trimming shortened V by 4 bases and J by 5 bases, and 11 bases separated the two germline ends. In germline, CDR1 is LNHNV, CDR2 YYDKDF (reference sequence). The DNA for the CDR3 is TGTGCCACCAGCACCAGGGTTCGTGAGACCCAGTACTTC. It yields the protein CATSTRVRETQYF.

CDR3 bases: TGCAGTGCTAGAGGACCCGGGAGGATCCCGTTCTTC. It specifies CSARGPGRIPFF. The rearrangement joins TRBV20-1 to TRBJ2-1; 7 bases map to TRBD2. Losses at the gene ends were 1 base for V and 15 bases for J; bases not matched to a gene: 9. From germline, CDR1 is DFQATT and CDR2 SNEGSKA (reference sequence). The CDR3 runs to 12 residues.

In DNA, the CDR3 is TGTGCCAGCAGCGTAGAGGGACAGAACTATGGCTACACCTTC. Its translation is CASSVEGQNYGYTF. The chain recombines TRBV9 with TRBJ1-2; 7 nucleotides match TRBD1. The ends lost 0 bases at V and 2 bases at J; junction bases unmatched: 1. The germline V gene has CDR1 SGDLS and CDR2 YYNGEE. The CDR3 has 14 amino acids. Combining the CDR3 with reference TRBV9 and TRBJ1-2 gives the whole variable domain DSGVTQTPKHLITATGQRVTLRCSPRSGDLSVYWYQQSLDQGLQFLIQYYNGEERAKGNILERFSAQQFPDLHSELNLSSLELGDSALYFCASSVEGQNYGYTFGSGTRLTVV.

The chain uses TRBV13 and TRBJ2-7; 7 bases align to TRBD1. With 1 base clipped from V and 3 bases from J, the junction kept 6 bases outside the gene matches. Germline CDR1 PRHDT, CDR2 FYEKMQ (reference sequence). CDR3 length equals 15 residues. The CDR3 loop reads CASSLAGDRSYEQYF. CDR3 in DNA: TGTGCCAGCAGCTTAGCCGGGGACAGAAGCTACGAGCAGTACTTC.